Here is one TCR beta chain with its context. Its antigen is not identified. This record comes from a study of regulatory dendritic cells for organ transplantation. About the research overall: On day 6, the dendritic cells were exposed to LPS.

V lost 1 base to trimming and J lost 1 base, with 7 bases between them. CDR3 length equals 14 residues. The V gene's germline CDR1 is SGHTA and CDR2 FQGTGA. Sorted T cells were CFSE-labeled and cultured approximately five days with allogeneic regulatory or mature dendritic cells at 1:10. Using immunoSEQ multiplex PCR, the repertoire was profiled, and TCRdb retains in-frame clones only, with some absent. There are about 20,000 clones in the sample; 85% occur only once, and 0.26% lies in the top ten. This TCR came from a human donor in good health. V usage is TRBV7-3 and J usage is TRBJ1-1; weak D call: TRBD1 (6 bases). The sample was naive CD4+ T cells from blood cultured with dendritic cells. The subset is: CD45RA+ naive T cells. The CDR3 loop reads CASSLIGGNTEAFF. For the CDR3, the DNA is TGTGCCAGCAGCTTAATAGGGGGGAACACTGAAGCTTTCTTT.